This TCR beta chain was recorded in a study of T cells in localized non-small cell lung cancer. Broader study findings: A median of approximately 50 of the top 100 tumor clones appeared in adjacent lung, which was paired and uninvolved. With higher T cell density in blood came longer overall survival. Investigators sequenced only a single tumor region, leaving heterogeneity possible.

Assay: immunoSEQ multiplex PCR; the TCRdb copy retains only in-frame clones and omits some. Among some 20,000 clones, about 89% were seen once, and the ten largest hold approximately 2.5%. To note about this clone: Its antigen is unknown.

This CDR3 contains 8 residues. Germline lookup yields CDR1 LNHDA and CDR2 SQIVND (reference sequence). The input for sequencing was peripheral blood, taken before any cancer treatment. This receptor was identified in a woman aged 40 to 75 with stage I lung adenocarcinoma. The genes are TRBV19 and TRBJ2-7; D is unresolved. This chain's CDR3 is CRDYEQYF. In DNA form, the CDR3 reads TGTAGGGACTACGAGCAGTACTTC.